A selection of T cell receptor beta chains follows, all from one sample in a study of shared clonotypes between healthy human individuals. Sequenced by immunoSEQ multiplex PCR; TCRdb stores in-frame clones only, minus some. This table holds about 870,000 clones, 85% to 95% found once. The sample comprised naive CD8+ T cells sorted from blood. Receptors originate from a man aged 30 to 45 in good health. Each CDR3 is given with its conserved first and last residue. The D gene is left open where the match is weak. Clone size is stated in some rows and not others, as once, few, many or a class when expanded.

J gene: TRBJ2-2
clone size: NA
V gene: TRBV6-6
D gene: TRBD1
CDR3 length: 15
CDR3 protein: CASSYRDSPPGELFF
CDR3 DNA: TGTGCCAGCAGTTACAGGGACAGCCCACCCGGGGAGCTGTTTTTT

J gene: TRBJ2-7
clone size: few
V gene: TRBV30
D gene: NA
CDR3 length: 13
CDR3 protein: CAAQEVTAYEQYF
CDR3 DNA: TGTGCGGCCCAGGAGGTCACGGCCTACGAGCAGTACTTC

J gene: TRBJ2-7
clone size: NA
V gene: TRBV7-9
D gene: NA
CDR3 length: 14
CDR3 protein: CASSSASGVFEQYF
CDR3 DNA: TGTGCCAGCAGCTCCGCCTCAGGGGTTTTCGAGCAGTACTTC

J gene: TRBJ2-1
clone size: NA
V gene: TRBV27
D gene: NA
CDR3 length: 13
CDR3 protein: CASSPHTFNEQFF
CDR3 DNA: TGTGCCAGCAGTCCCCACACTTTCAATGAGCAGTTCTTC

J gene: TRBJ1-1
clone size: few
V gene: TRBV29-1
D gene: NA
CDR3 length: 12
CDR3 protein: CSVPRGETEAFF
CDR3 DNA: TGCAGCGTCCCCCGGGGTGAAACTGAAGCTTTCTTT

J gene: TRBJ2-7
clone size: NA
V gene: TRBV7-8
D gene: NA
CDR3 length: 14
CDR3 protein: CASLKDRSSYEQYF
CDR3 DNA: TGTGCCAGTTTGAAAGACAGGAGCTCCTACGAGCAGTACTTC

J gene: TRBJ2-7
clone size: NA
V gene: TRBV4-3
D gene: TRBD2
CDR3 length: 16
CDR3 protein: CASSQDLPSGPYEQYF
CDR3 DNA: TGCGCCAGCAGCCAAGATCTACCTAGCGGACCCTACGAGCAGTACTTC

J gene: TRBJ2-1
clone size: NA
V gene: TRBV11-2
D gene: TRBD1
CDR3 length: 15
CDR3 protein: CASSLGVGRGREQFF
CDR3 DNA: TGTGCCAGCAGCCTCGGCGTTGGCAGGGGGCGTGAGCAGTTCTTC

J gene: TRBJ1-1
clone size: NA
V gene: TRBV7-6
D gene: TRBD1
CDR3 length: 15
CDR3 protein: CASSPGQGTSTEAFF
CDR3 DNA: TGTGCCAGCAGCCCCGGACAGGGGACGAGTACTGAAGCTTTCTTT

J gene: TRBJ2-3
clone size: NA
V gene: TRBV2
D gene: NA
CDR3 length: 10
CDR3 protein: CASVDSSQYF
CDR3 DNA: TGTGCCAGCGTTGACAGTTCGCAGTATTTT

J gene: TRBJ2-2
clone size: many
V gene: TRBV4-3
D gene: NA
CDR3 length: 14
CDR3 protein: CASSQGPNTGELFF
CDR3 DNA: TGCGCCAGCAGCCAAGGGCCCAACACCGGGGAGCTGTTTTTT

J gene: TRBJ2-2
clone size: NA
V gene: TRBV11-2
D gene: NA
CDR3 length: 16
CDR3 protein: CASSPGDDSKTGELFF
CDR3 DNA: TGTGCCAGCAGCCCGGGTGATGACAGTAAGACCGGGGAGCTGTTTTTT

J gene: TRBJ1-2
clone size: NA
V gene: TRBV27
D gene: TRBD1
CDR3 length: 15
CDR3 protein: CASSPDRGLYYGYTF
CDR3 DNA: TGTGCCAGCAGTCCCGACAGGGGGCTCTACTATGGCTACACCTTC

J gene: TRBJ2-5
clone size: NA
V gene: TRBV4-1
D gene: TRBD1
CDR3 length: 17
CDR3 protein: CASSQFPGQVHQETQYF
CDR3 DNA: TGCGCCAGCAGCCAGTTCCCGGGACAGGTACACCAAGAGACCCAGTACTTC

J gene: TRBJ1-4
clone size: NA
V gene: TRBV27
D gene: NA
CDR3 length: 15
CDR3 protein: CASSPYLDPSEKLFF
CDR3 DNA: TGTGCCAGCAGTCCCTATCTCGACCCGTCTGAAAAACTGTTTTTT

J gene: TRBJ1-3
clone size: NA
V gene: TRBV7-3
D gene: NA
CDR3 length: 15
CDR3 protein: CASSSGPVPGNTIYF
CDR3 DNA: TGTGCCAGCAGCTCCGGTCCCGTGCCTGGAAACACCATATATTTT

J gene: TRBJ1-5
clone size: NA
V gene: TRBV11-2
D gene: TRBD1
CDR3 length: 14
CDR3 protein: CASSGDRSPSAQHF
CDR3 DNA: TGTGCCAGCAGCGGGGACAGGAGTCCCTCGGCCCAGCATTTT

J gene: TRBJ2-7
clone size: NA
V gene: TRBV28
D gene: NA
CDR3 length: 15
CDR3 protein: CASSTVLRPAYEQYF
CDR3 DNA: TGTGCCAGCAGTACCGTTCTCCGCCCCGCCTACGAGCAGTACTTC

J gene: TRBJ2-7
clone size: NA
V gene: TRBV7-7
D gene: TRBD2
CDR3 length: 16
CDR3 protein: CASSLGHSSGRDEQYF
CDR3 DNA: TGTGCCAGCAGTTTGGGCCACTCTAGCGGGAGGGATGAGCAGTACTTC

J gene: TRBJ2-7
clone size: once
V gene: TRBV28
D gene: NA
CDR3 length: 14
CDR3 protein: CASSSPTQTYEQYF
CDR3 DNA: TGTGCCAGCAGCTCCCCTACTCAGACCTACGAGCAGTACTTC

J gene: TRBJ2-3
clone size: NA
V gene: TRBV27
D gene: NA
CDR3 length: 14
CDR3 protein: CASSLPGYDFTQYF
CDR3 DNA: TGTGCCAGCAGTTTACCTGGATATGACTTTACGCAGTATTTT

J gene: TRBJ2-7
clone size: NA
V gene: TRBV6-4
D gene: TRBD2
CDR3 length: 14
CDR3 protein: CASSDSTSNYEQYF
CDR3 DNA: TGTGCCAGCAGTGACTCGACTAGCAACTACGAGCAGTACTTC

J gene: TRBJ2-3
clone size: once
V gene: TRBV19
D gene: NA
CDR3 length: 13
CDR3 protein: CASSKASPDTQYF
CDR3 DNA: TGTGCCAGTAGTAAAGCCTCCCCAGATACGCAGTATTTT

J gene: TRBJ2-3
clone size: NA
V gene: TRBV25-1
D gene: NA
CDR3 length: 14
CDR3 protein: CASSERGVTDTQYF
CDR3 DNA: TGTGCCAGCAGTGAGAGGGGAGTCACAGATACGCAGTATTTT

J gene: TRBJ1-1
clone size: NA
V gene: TRBV5-1
D gene: NA
CDR3 length: 15
CDR3 protein: CASSFYGDWNTEAFF
CDR3 DNA: TGCGCCAGCAGCTTTTATGGGGACTGGAACACTGAAGCTTTCTTT

J gene: TRBJ2-1
clone size: NA
V gene: TRBV6-5
D gene: NA
CDR3 length: 14
CDR3 protein: CASSYSSGAREQFF
CDR3 DNA: TGTGCCAGCAGTTACTCGTCAGGGGCCCGTGAGCAGTTCTTC

J gene: TRBJ1-2
clone size: NA
V gene: TRBV6-5
D gene: TRBD1
CDR3 length: 15
CDR3 protein: CASSYKPGGAGGYTF
CDR3 DNA: TGTGCCAGCAGTTACAAGCCAGGGGGCGCGGGGGGCTACACCTTC

J gene: TRBJ1-2
clone size: NA
V gene: TRBV9
D gene: NA
CDR3 length: 14
CDR3 protein: CASSVGGGTVGYTF
CDR3 DNA: TGTGCCAGCAGCGTAGGTGGGGGCACGGTTGGCTACACCTTC